This T cell receptor beta chain was found in a study of cytomegalovirus exposure and HLA in healthy donors. In the PCR, 60 Vbeta and 13 Jbeta primers were used. Assay: immunoSEQ multiplex PCR; the TCRdb copy retains only in-frame clones and omits some. The profile shows 95,000 to 150,000 clones, around 78% of them singletons. The CDR3 sequence is 13 residues long. Germline lookup yields CDR1 SGHAT and CDR2 FQNNGV. V was clipped by 5 bases and J by 2 bases, with 9 bases between them. The source is a man in his fifties or sixties in good health and CMV-seropositive. The specimen sequenced was PBMCs. The gene calls are TRBV11-2 and TRBJ2-5; D may be TRBD1 (5 bases). CDR3 sequence (DNA): TGTGCCAGCAGCCCAGGACATCAAGAGACCCAGTACTTC. As protein: CASSPGHQETQYF.